Listed here are 31 T cell receptor beta chains from one sample, sequenced in a study of vaccination effects on CD4 cells after COVID-19. These TCRs' antigens remain unknown. Clones were read by immunoSEQ multiplex PCR, and TCRdb kept only the in-frame ones, dropping some. The sample carries some 46,000 clones, about 80% recorded once. Following 10 days of culture, CD4+ T cells were isolated. The infection with SARS-CoV-2 (confirmed by PCR) occurred in this person between March and December 2020. Each participant was administered two doses of either the BNT162b2 or the mRNA-1273 vaccine. The input for sequencing was CD4+ T cells from PBMCs cultured without peptide, taken after COVID-19 vaccination. The receptors were sampled from a human donor who had a prior SARS-CoV-2 infection.

The chain is built from TRBV4-2 and TRBJ2-2, with TRBD2 identical over 14 bases. Germline V gene data show CDR1 as LGHNA and CDR2 as YNFKEQ. Losses at the gene ends were 4 bases for V and 6 bases for J; bases not matched to a gene: 7. The CDR3 is made up of 17 amino acids. The CDR3 spells CASSPGLAGEGAGELFF. In DNA form, the CDR3 reads TGTGCCAGCAGCCCGGGACTAGCGGGAGAAGGGGCCGGGGAGCTGTTTTTT.

The gene calls are TRBV7-3 and TRBJ2-1; 7 nucleotides match TRBD2. CDR3 length: 13 residues. The junction had 7 bases not matched to a gene; V was cut back by 5 bases and J by 9 bases. Germline lookup yields CDR1 SGHTA and CDR2 FQGTGA. The CDR3 DNA follows: TGTGCCAGCAGCCGAAGGTGGGGGGGTGAGCAGTTCTTC. Translation gives CASSRRWGGEQFF.

The chain is built from TRBV20-1 and TRBJ1-4; D is unresolved. CDR1 and CDR2 (germline): DFQATT, SNEGSKA (reference sequence). The CDR3 contains 16 residues. V gave up 3 bases and J gave up 0 bases, with 14 bases separating them. The chain's CDR3 is CSASSSTAATNEKLFF. In DNA form, the CDR3 reads TGCAGTGCTAGTAGCTCGACGGCAGCAACTAATGAAAAACTGTTTTTT.

A single count supports this clone. The rearrangement links TRBV5-4 to TRBJ2-3, with D unclear. The CDR3 loop spans 14 amino acids. With 0 bases removed from V and 3 bases from J, the gap between germline ends came to 8 bases. Germline V CDR1 and CDR2: SGHNT, YYREEE (reference sequence). CDR3 DNA: TGTGCCAGCAGCTTGGCCTCTGGGACAGATACGCAGTATTTT. Protein sequence: CASSLASGTDTQYF. The full variable domain, in which reference TRBV5-4 and TRBJ2-3 provide the parts outside the CDR3, is ETGVTQSPTHLIKTRGQQVTLRCSSQSGHNTVSWYQQALGQGPQFIFQYYREEENGRGNFPPRFSGLQFPNYSSELNVNALELDDSALYLCASSLASGTDTQYFGPGTRLTVL.

This rearrangement joins TRBV10-3 to TRBJ2-3; D not resolved. The germline V gene encodes CDR1 ENHRY and CDR2 SYGVKD. V lost 6 bases to trimming and J lost 2 bases, with 3 bases between them. The CDR3 runs 11 residues. Here the CDR3 reads CAIRDTDTQYF. Here the CDR3 DNA reads TGTGCCATCAGGGACACAGATACGCAGTATTTT.

The J gene is TRBJ2-2, the V gene TRBV5-1; 8 bases agree with TRBD1. This CDR3 contains 15 residues. The V gene end was trimmed by 4 bases and the J gene end by 4 bases; junction bases not matched to a gene: 6. Germline V lookup: CDR1 SGHRS, CDR2 YFSETQ. CDR3 DNA sequence: TGCGCCAGCAGCCCCGGACAGGGCGGCACCGGGGAGCTGTTTTTT. The encoded protein is CASSPGQGGTGELFF.

The DNA for the CDR3 is TGTGCCAGCAGCTTAGACTTCCCGAGCACAGATACGCAGTATTTT. Its translation is CASSLDFPSTDTQYF. The chain is built from TRBV11-2 and TRBJ2-3, with unresolved D. The germline CDR1 and CDR2 sequences are SGHAT and FQNNGV. The V and J ends lost 0 bases and 0 bases respectively, with 7 bases between them. This CDR3 region has 15 residues.

This chain joins TRBV2 and TRBJ2-2, with 9 bases identical to TRBD2. V trimming: 4 bases; J trimming: 4 bases; junction bases outside the gene matches: 7. Per germline, CDR1 SNHLY and CDR2 FYNNEI. The CDR3 spans 16 residues. The CDR3 loop is CASSARRGGFTGELFF. The CDR3 nucleotides read TGTGCCAGCAGTGCTCGGCGGGGGGGCTTCACCGGGGAGCTGTTTTTT.

The chain combines TRBV6-5 with TRBJ1-6; D might be TRBD1 (5 bases). CDR1 is MNHEY, CDR2 SVGAGI, per germline. The ends were cut back, 2 bases at V and 9 bases at J, with 14 bases in the middle. The CDR3 is made up of 15 amino acids. CDR3 sequence (DNA): TGTGCCAGCAGTTACGCGGGGCCCGCCGGTTCACCCCTCCACTTT. Its protein product is CASSYAGPAGSPLHF.

This chain joins TRBV7-8 and TRBJ2-6; 9 bases are a match to TRBD2. The CDR3 loop spans 19 amino acids. The ends lost 1 base at V and 0 bases at J; junction bases unmatched: 7. CDR1 SGHVS and CDR2 FQNEAQ come from the germline V gene. CDR3 sequence: CASSLVRLAVHSGANVLTF. The CDR3 DNA is TGTGCCAGCAGCTTAGTACGACTAGCGGTGCACTCTGGGGCCAACGTCCTGACTTTC.

This sequence joins TRBV30 and TRBJ1-2; 9 nucleotides line up with TRBD1. V was pared by 5 bases and J by 6 bases, with 10 bases of the junction left unmatched. The length of the CDR3 is 14 residues. Germline values: CDR1 GTSNPN, CDR2 SVGIG (reference sequence). The CDR3 sequence is CAWRKTGGSDGYTF. The CDR3, as DNA: TGTGCCTGGCGGAAGACAGGGGGAAGCGATGGCTACACCTTC.

This chain uses TRBV6-5 with TRBJ1-4; no clear D gene. With 6 bases removed from V and 6 bases from J, the gap between germline ends came to 14 bases. The CDR3 is made up of 14 amino acids. The germline gives CDR1 MNHEY, CDR2 SVGAGI. CDR3 protein: CASRLDLEDEKLFF. The CDR3 bases are TGTGCCAGCAGGTTGGACCTTGAGGATGAAAAACTGTTTTTT.

This chain uses TRBV19 with TRBJ1-6, with 7 nucleotides matching TRBD1. The CDR3 loop spans 13 amino acids. V shed 8 bases, J shed 4 bases, and the junction held 2 bases outside the gene matches. Per the germline V gene, CDR1 is LNHDA and CDR2 is SQIVND (reference sequence). In DNA form, the CDR3 reads TGTGCCAGTGGGGGACAGTATAATTCACCCCTCCACTTT. Residues: CASGGQYNSPLHF. The full variable domain, its missing parts supplied by reference TRBV19 and TRBJ1-6, is DGGITQSPKYLFRKEGQNVTLSCEQNLNHDAMYWYRQDPGQGLRLIYYSQIVNDFQKGDIAEGYSVSREKKESFPLTVTSAQKNPTAFYLCASGGQYNSPLHFGNGTRLTVT.

The gene calls are TRBV29-1 and TRBJ2-1; D ambiguous. V was pared by 2 bases and J by 5 bases, with 10 bases between. CDR1 SQVTM and CDR2 ANQGSEA come from the germline V gene. The CDR3 length is 13 residues. CDR3 nucleotide sequence: TGCAGCGTTGAAATTAGTCAGAACAATGAGCAGTTCTTC. Translation: CSVEISQNNEQFF.

The gene calls are TRBV5-8 and TRBJ2-7; TRBD2 aligns across 8 bases. The CDR3 consists of 13 residues. Germline V CDR1 and CDR2: SGHTS, YDEGEE. V lost 3 bases, J lost 6 bases, and 5 bases stayed unmatched. CDR3 in amino acids: CASSWGLGSEQYF. The CDR3 coding sequence is TGTGCCAGCAGCTGGGGACTAGGTAGCGAGCAGTACTTC.

The chain recombines TRBV21-1 with TRBJ1-5; the table calls TRBD1, which could not be checked here. TRBV21-1 is a listed pseudogene. This CDR3 comprises 12 residues. The CDR3 loop reads CARQGDNQPQHF. The CDR3 nucleotides are TGTGCCAGACAGGGGGACAATCAGCCCCAGCATTTT.

V and J are TRBV7-9 and TRBJ2-7; 10 nucleotides line up with TRBD1. Germline CDR1 is SEHNR and CDR2 is FQNEAQ (reference sequence). V trimming: 5 bases; J trimming: 3 bases; junction bases outside the gene matches: 4. This CDR3 comprises 14 residues. DNA for the CDR3: TGTGCCAGCAGCCGAGGGACAGGGGACTACGAGCAGTACTTC. Translating gives CASSRGTGDYEQYF.

In nucleotides, the CDR3 is TGCGCCAGCAGCCAAGAACGTTGGGATCAGCCCCAGCATTTT. Translation gives CASSQERWDQPQHF. The J gene is TRBJ1-5, the V gene TRBV4-3; no reliable D call. CDR1 and CDR2 (germline): LGHNA, YSLEER. The germline V and J ends were trimmed by 0 bases and 5 bases, with 8 bases remaining between them. The CDR3 is 14 amino acids.

The CDR3, as DNA: TGTGCCAGCAGCTTGACAGGGGTCCTCTTCGAGCAGTACTTC. This gives the protein CASSLTGVLFEQYF. The gene calls are TRBV5-6 and TRBJ2-7; 7 bases match TRBD1. The germline CDR1 and CDR2 sequences are SGHDT and YYEEEE. J gave up 6 bases and V 1 base, and 7 bases lay outside the gene matches. The CDR3 runs to 14 residues. The full variable domain, with the rest looked up from reference TRBV5-6 and TRBJ2-7, is DAGVTQSPTHLIKTRGQQVTLRCSPKSGHDTVSWYQQALGQGPQFIFQYYEEEERQRGNFPDRFSGHQFPNYSSELNVNALLLGDSALYLCASSLTGVLFEQYFGPGTRLTVT.

This chain connects TRBV19 to TRBJ1-2, with D possibly matching TRBD1 (6 bases). Germline values: CDR1 LNHDA, CDR2 SQIVND (reference sequence). CDR3 length: 14 amino acids. V was trimmed by 8 bases and J by 6 bases, leaving 19 bases between them. CDR3 residues: CASGGHREIHGYTF. The CDR3 DNA reads as TGTGCCAGTGGGGGGCACAGGGAGATACATGGCTACACCTTC.

V and J are TRBV3-1 (or the pseudogene TRBV3-2) and TRBJ2-1; no clear D gene. CDR3 length: 13 residues. Trimming took off 1 base at V and 7 bases at J, with 8 bases between the two ends. Per germline, CDR1 LGHDT and CDR2 YNNKEL (reference sequence). In DNA, the CDR3 is TGTGCCAGCAGCCAAGCGGGTGGAAATGAGCAGTTCTTC. The encoded protein is CASSQAGGNEQFF.

This chain connects TRBV7-6 to TRBJ2-1; 11 nucleotides agree with TRBD2. The CDR3 is 16 amino acids. Germline values: CDR1 SGHVS, CDR2 FNYEAQ. V shed 6 bases, J shed 6 bases, and the junction held 10 bases outside the gene matches. The CDR3 loop is CASRISGGASGNEQFF. CDR3 nucleotides: TGTGCCAGCAGGATTAGCGGGGGGGCCTCGGGCAATGAGCAGTTCTTC. Full variable domain (missing parts from reference TRBV7-6 and TRBJ2-1): GAGVSQSPRYKVTKRGQDVALRCDPISGHVSLYWYRQALGQGPEFLTYFNYEAQQDKSGLPNDRFSAERPEGSISTLTIQRTEQRDSAMYRCASRISGGASGNEQFFGPGTRLTVL.

The chain is built from TRBV4-1 and TRBJ2-5; the match to TRBD1 covers 8 bases. The CDR3 has 16 amino acids. Germline loops: CDR1 MGHRA, CDR2 YSYEKL. J gave up 2 bases and V 3 bases, and 8 bases lay outside the gene matches. CDR3 in amino acids: CASSQRDTGGQETQYF. The CDR3 region has the DNA TGCGCCAGCAGCCAGCGGGACACAGGGGGACAAGAGACCCAGTACTTC.

This sequence joins TRBV9 and TRBJ1-5, with D tentatively TRBD1 (6 bases). In germline, CDR1 is SGDLS, CDR2 YYNGEE. Trimming shortened V by 3 bases and J by 6 bases, and 13 bases separated the two germline ends. CDR3 size: 14 residues. CDR3 protein: CASSAGVSGQPQHF. The CDR3 nucleotides read TGTGCCAGCAGCGCAGGGGTTTCCGGTCAGCCCCAGCATTTT.

CDR3 nucleotide sequence: TGTGCCAGCAGGGCCGGGACCGAATCGATAAATGAGCAGTTCTTC. Residues: CASRAGTESINEQFF. This chain uses TRBV5-4 with TRBJ2-1, with D possibly called TRBD1 or TRBD2 (5 bases each). V lost 5 bases and J lost 7, with 19 bases in between. The CDR3 is 15 residues long. Germline CDR1 SGHNT, CDR2 YYREEE (reference sequence).

This sequence joins TRBV30 and TRBJ1-5, with D possibly being TRBD1 (6 bases). Trimming took off 0 bases at V and 5 bases at J, with 14 bases between the two ends. The CDR3 is 15 amino acids. Germline assignment: CDR1 GTSNPN and CDR2 SVGIG (reference sequence). The CDR3 region has the DNA TGTGCCTGGAGTGTGGGGGGGGCGACCGATCAGCCCCAGCATTTT. Its protein is CAWSVGGATDQPQHF.

V is TRBV24-1 and J is TRBJ2-2, with D tentatively TRBD2 (6 bases). The V end was cut by 5 bases, the J end by 4 bases, with 13 bases between. Germline values: CDR1 KGHDR, CDR2 SFDVKD. The CDR3 covers 15 residues. The CDR3 DNA sequence: TGTGCCACCAGTGTTTCCCGGAGGGGCACCGGGGAGCTGTTTTTT. Amino acids: CATSVSRRGTGELFF.

V gene TRBV14 combines with J gene TRBJ2-3, with D tentatively TRBD2 (5 bases). Trimming removed 4 bases at V and 1 base at J, with 12 bases between. CDR3 length: 15 residues. Germline V gene sequence: CDR1 SGHDN, CDR2 FVKESK. Written as DNA, the CDR3 is TGTGCCAGCAGCCCGGACTGGACCGGCACAGATACGCAGTATTTT. This codes for CASSPDWTGTDTQYF.

The chain uses TRBV5-1 and TRBJ2-5, with TRBD2 matching over 10 bases. With 5 bases clipped from V and 5 bases from J, the junction kept 15 bases outside the gene matches. This CDR3 comprises 17 residues. Germline CDR1 and CDR2: SGHRS and YFSETQ. The CDR3 loop is CASSRSGGAHLGETQYF. CDR3 coding DNA: TGCGCCAGCAGTCGAAGCGGGGGGGCGCATTTGGGGGAGACCCAGTACTTC.

The rearrangement uses TRBV7-3 and TRBJ2-2; 11 bases are shared with TRBD2. This CDR3 spans 16 amino acids. Germline V gives CDR1 SGHTA, CDR2 FQGTGA. J was trimmed by 0 bases and V by 3 bases; bases with no gene match: 0. The CDR3 DNA reads TGTGCCAGCAGCTTTAGCGGGGGGGCGAACACCGGGGAGCTGTTTTTT. Translation gives CASSFSGGANTGELFF.

The sample holds one count of this clone. The rearrangement links TRBV29-1 to TRBJ2-2; the match to TRBD1 covers 10 bases. The junction had 6 bases not matched to a gene; V was cut back by 5 bases and J by 6 bases. Germline loops: CDR1 SQVTM, CDR2 ANQGSEA. This CDR3 spans 14 amino acids. CDR3 nucleotides: TGCAGCGTTAGGACAGGGGGGAGGGCCGGGGAGCTGTTTTTT. Translation gives CSVRTGGRAGELFF.